The 2 T cell receptor beta chains given below trace back to one sample, sequenced in a study of technical replicates of blood from several donors. The method was immunoSEQ multiplex PCR; TCRdb's version includes in-frame clones alone and lacks a portion of them. Found here are fewer than 95,000 clones, 94% of them singletons; the top ten hold 0.2% to 0.3%. Sequencing was done on a sample of T cells isolated from PBMCs. These receptors all stem from a human donor in good health.

The rearrangement links TRBV19 to TRBJ2-2, with D perhaps matching TRBD1 (5 bases). V gave up 6 bases and J gave up 6 bases, with 11 bases separating them. CDR3 size: 13 residues. The germline V gene has CDR1 LNHDA and CDR2 SQIVND (reference sequence). DNA of the CDR3: TGTGCCAGTAGAAACCAGGGTCCCGGGGAGCTGTTTTTT. Residues: CASRNQGPGELFF.

The chain couples TRBV9 to TRBJ2-7; a possible D gene is TRBD2 (5 bases). Trimming left V 4 bases short and J 5 bases short, with 16 bases between. The germline gives CDR1 SGDLS, CDR2 YYNGEE. CDR3 length: 14 residues. DNA of the CDR3: TGTGCCAGCAGCCCCGGACTGGACCCCAACGAGCAGTACTTC. This gives the protein CASSPGLDPNEQYF. The entire variable domain, with the rest obtained from reference TRBV9 and TRBJ2-7, is as follows: DSGVTQTPKHLITATGQRVTLRCSPRSGDLSVYWYQQSLDQGLQFLIQYYNGEERAKGNILERFSAQQFPDLHSELNLSSLELGDSALYFCASSPGLDPNEQYFGPGTRLTVT.